This entry lists 17 T cell receptor beta chains sequenced from one sample in a study of cytomegalovirus exposure and HLA in healthy donors. The PCR employed 60 Vbeta primers together with 13 Jbeta primers. Measured with immunoSEQ multiplex PCR; TCRdb has only the in-frame clones, and not every one. The data hold about 54,000 clones, with more than 70% observed a single time. Sequenced material: PBMCs. These receptors all come from a woman aged 18-29 years in good health and CMV-seronegative.

This clone showed up just a few times. The chain has TRBV18 and TRBJ1-5; D ambiguous. Germline values: CDR1 KGHSH, CDR2 LQKENI. The CDR3 is made up of 14 amino acids. The V end was cut by 2 bases, the J end by 2 bases, with 7 bases between. DNA of the CDR3: TGTGCCAGCTCACCAGGGCTTGGCAATCAGCCCCAGCATTTT. Its protein is CASSPGLGNQPQHF.

This rearrangement joins TRBV27 to TRBJ2-1; D might be TRBD2 (6 bases). The germline gives CDR1 MNHEY, CDR2 SMNVEV (reference sequence). V was clipped by 7 bases and J by 2 bases, with 12 bases between them. There are 14 residues in the CDR3. DNA of the CDR3: TGTGCCAGCATGAGCGGGCTCACCTACAATGAGCAGTTCTTC. Translated: CASMSGLTYNEQFF.

The rearrangement links TRBV5-1 to TRBJ1-3; D may be TRBD1 (6 bases). Between the trimmed V and J ends, which lost 4 bases and 1 base, there was a span of 9 bases. The CDR3 has 14 amino acids. CDR1 and CDR2 (germline): SGHRS, YFSETQ. The CDR3 sequence: CASSIGTSGNTIYF. CDR3 DNA: TGCGCCAGCAGCATTGGGACATCTGGAAACACCATATATTTT.

The chain joins TRBV15 to TRBJ2-5; D is unclear. With 3 bases removed from V and 4 bases from J, the gap between germline ends came to 6 bases. The CDR3 spans 12 residues. CDR1 is LNHNV and CDR2 is YYDKDF in the germline V gene (reference sequence). CDR3 nucleotides: TGTGCCACCAGCAGGGAGACAGAGACCCAGTACTTC. Translating it yields CATSRETETQYF. Using reference TRBV15 and TRBJ2-5 for the parts outside the CDR3, the full variable domain is DAMVIQNPRYQVTQFGKPVTLSCSQTLNHNVMYWYQQKSSQAPKLLFHYYDKDFNNEADTPDNFQSRRPNTSFCFLDIRSPGLGDTAMYLCATSRETETQYFGPGTRLLVL.

The chain recombines TRBV27 with TRBJ2-4, with D maybe TRBD2 (7 bases). The germline CDR1 and CDR2 sequences are MNHEY and SMNVEV (reference sequence). With 4 bases removed from V and 5 bases from J, the gap between germline ends came to 15 bases. CDR3 length equals 15 residues. CDR3 nucleotide sequence: TGTGCCAGCAGTTCCAGCCGGGGGGCCCAAAACATTCAGTACTTC. It is translated as CASSSSRGAQNIQYF.

This clone was counted between two and nine times. The chain couples TRBV19 to TRBJ2-1, with 9 positions matching TRBD2. CDR1 is LNHDA and CDR2 is SQIVND in the germline V gene (reference sequence). Trimming at V came to 3 bases and at J to 6 bases, leaving 9 bases not matched to a gene. This CDR3 spans 16 amino acids. The CDR3 reads CASSITSGSPLNEQFF. CDR3 DNA sequence: TGTGCCAGTAGTATTACTAGCGGGTCTCCCCTCAATGAGCAGTTCTTC. The entire variable domain, with the rest obtained from reference TRBV19 and TRBJ2-1, is as follows: DGGITQSPKYLFRKEGQNVTLSCEQNLNHDAMYWYRQDPGQGLRLIYYSQIVNDFQKGDIAEGYSVSREKKESFPLTVTSAQKNPTAFYLCASSITSGSPLNEQFFGPGTRLTVL.

This clone was counted only a few times. A junction end diverges from the germline sequence, so it may reflect a read error. V gene TRBV18 combines with J gene TRBJ2-6; 11 bases agree with TRBD2. Germline CDR1 reads KGHSH; CDR2 reads LQKENI. This CDR3 comprises 16 residues. The CDR3 DNA follows: TGTGCCAGCAGCATAGCGGGAGGGATTGGGGCCAACGGCCTGACTTTC. Translation: CASSIAGGIGANGLTF.

V is TRBV7-9 and J is TRBJ2-5; 12 nucleotides agree with TRBD2. The CDR3 contains 14 residues. J gave up 4 bases and V 4 bases, and 1 base lay outside the gene matches. Germline assignment: CDR1 SEHNR and CDR2 FQNEAQ (reference sequence). CDR3 DNA sequence: TGTGCCAGCAGCTCTAGCGGGAGGGGAGAGACCCAGTACTTC. This translates into CASSSSGRGETQYF. The full variable domain, in which reference TRBV7-9 and TRBJ2-5 provide the parts outside the CDR3, is DTGVSQNPRHKITKRGQNVTFRCDPISEHNRLYWYRQTLGQGPEFLTYFQNEAQLEKSRLLSDRFSAERPKGSFSTLEIQRTEQGDSAMYLCASSSSGRGETQYFGPGTRLLVL.

The gene calls are TRBV7-3 and TRBJ2-2; 7 bases fit TRBD2. The CDR3 has 18 amino acids. Trimming cost V 1 base and J 6 bases; bases outside gene matches: 14. Germline V gene data show CDR1 as SGHTA and CDR2 as FQGTGA. This CDR3 is CASSLSSGREKGPGELFF. CDR3 nucleotides: TGTGCCAGCAGCTTAAGTTCAGGGCGGGAGAAGGGTCCCGGGGAGCTGTTTTTT.

The chain uses TRBV5-1 and TRBJ2-7; 9 bases agree with TRBD1. Germline values: CDR1 SGHRS, CDR2 YFSETQ. The CDR3 contains 15 residues. The trim removed 1 base at V and 3 bases at J, leaving 5 bases unmatched. CDR3 coding DNA: TGCGCCAGCAGCTTGTCGGGACAGGGTAACTACGAGCAGTACTTC. It translates to CASSLSGQGNYEQYF.

The chain couples TRBV27 to TRBJ2-6; tentative D call: TRBD2 (7 bases). Germline-derived CDR1 and CDR2 are MNHEY and SMNVEV (reference sequence). The V gene lost 2 bases and the J gene lost 2 bases, with 10 bases spanning the gap. CDR3 size: 16 residues. The CDR3 nucleotides are TGTGCCAGCAGTTTAATGGGGGGGCCTGGGGCCAACGTCCTGACTTTC. Its translation: CASSLMGGPGANVLTF.

V usage is TRBV28 and J usage is TRBJ2-7, with no clear D. This CDR3 region has 12 residues. CDR1 and CDR2 (germline): MDHEN, SYDVKM. Deletions cut 3 bases from V and 3 bases from J, with 6 bases between. CDR3 loop: CASSFPFYEQYF. The CDR3 DNA follows: TGTGCCAGCAGTTTCCCCTTCTACGAGCAGTACTTC.

V and J are TRBV14 and TRBJ2-4; D is perhaps TRBD1 (6 bases). Per germline, CDR1 SGHDN and CDR2 FVKESK. The CDR3 length is 15 residues. The V gene lost 3 bases and the J gene lost 0 bases, with 9 bases spanning the gap. The CDR3 loop reads CASSQQGLAKNIQYF. Written as DNA, the CDR3 is TGTGCCAGCAGCCAGCAGGGGTTAGCCAAAAACATTCAGTACTTC.

V gene TRBV7-9 combines with J gene TRBJ2-3; 8 bases map to TRBD1. J was trimmed by 4 bases and V by 9 bases; bases with no gene match: 12. The CDR3 is 15 residues long. The germline V gene has CDR1 SEHNR and CDR2 FQNEAQ (reference sequence). The CDR3 protein is CASDRTGHTSDTQYF. DNA for the CDR3: TGTGCCAGTGACCGGACAGGGCACACATCAGATACGCAGTATTTT.

The rearrangement uses TRBV28 and TRBJ1-2, with TRBD1 matching 10 bases. V trimming: 8 bases; J trimming: 8 bases; junction bases outside the gene matches: 17. The germline CDR1 and CDR2 sequences are MDHEN and SYDVKM. The CDR3 spans 16 residues. CDR3 nucleotides: TGTGCCAGCTTCGTAGGGTCCGGGACAGGGGTCGGCGGCTACACCTTC. Its translation: CASFVGSGTGVGGYTF.

V and J are TRBV7-3 and TRBJ2-1; TRBD1 might be the D (6 bases). Germline CDR1 is SGHTA and CDR2 is FQGTGA. The V end lost 7 bases, the J end lost 4 bases, and 14 bases lay between the germline ends. This CDR3 is 14 amino acids long. The CDR3 bases are TGTGCCAGCACCCTACAGGGCAGTTACAATGAGCAGTTCTTC. This encodes CASTLQGSYNEQFF.

As to this clone: The CDR3 does not close with the conserved phenylalanine or tryptophan, likely indicating a read error. The rearrangement joins TRBV28 to TRBJ1-2; 7 bases align to TRBD1. CDR3 length: 15 residues. The germline V gene has CDR1 MDHEN and CDR2 SYDVKM. The V segment lost 4 bases and the J segment 5 bases; nucleotides outside the gene matches: 10. CDR3 DNA sequence: TGTGCCAGCAGTTCCTCGACAGGGCGGCATTATGGCTACACCCTC. It codes for CASSSSTGRHYGYTL.